This T cell receptor beta chain was obtained from a study of T cells after somatic rescue of genetic block. Clones were sequenced by immunoSEQ multiplex PCR, and TCRdb holds only the in-frame ones, with some missing. The table records 60,000 to 75,000 clones, about 90% of them present only once. This receptor was obtained from a man aged 40-49 years. Input material: peripheral blood mononuclear cells (PBMCs).

The chain's CDR3 is CASSVADYSYEQYF. In nucleotides, the CDR3 is TGTGCCAGCAGCGTAGCTGACTACTCCTACGAGCAGTACTTC. The V call is TRBV9, the J call TRBJ2-7; the D gene is possibly TRBD2 (5 bases). V gave up 0 bases and J gave up 0 bases, with 7 bases separating them. Germline V CDR1 and CDR2: SGDLS, YYNGEE. The CDR3 extends over 14 amino acids.